This passage covers 21 T cell receptor beta chains from one sample sequenced in a study of blood T cell repertoires in COVID-19. Sequencing used immunoSEQ multiplex PCR; TCRdb keeps in-frame clones, though not all of them. This repertoire shows 70,000 to 75,000 clones, roughly 90% found once; its top ten account for about 8.9%. Sequencing was performed on peripheral blood. These receptors all come from a human donor in a cohort sampled during active COVID-19.

The CDR3 protein is CASSPRTSFDIQYF. The DNA for the CDR3 is TGTGCCAGTAGTCCTAGGACTAGTTTCGACATTCAGTACTTC. This sequence joins TRBV19 and TRBJ2-4, with 7 positions matching TRBD2. The CDR3 extends over 14 amino acids. Losses at the gene ends were 5 bases for V and 8 bases for J; bases not matched to a gene: 9. Germline values: CDR1 LNHDA, CDR2 SQIVND (reference sequence).

The chain uses TRBV27 and TRBJ1-6; 8 bases line up with TRBD1. The J segment lost 7 bases and the V segment lost 5 bases, leaving 4 bases of the junction unmatched. The length of the CDR3 is 14 residues. Germline lookup yields CDR1 MNHEY and CDR2 SMNVEV (reference sequence). CDR3 sequence reads: CASSLRGRNSPLHF. CDR3 DNA sequence: TGTGCCAGCAGTCTCAGGGGGCGGAATTCACCCCTCCACTTT.

To note about this clone: Other nucleotide sequences in the sample specify the same CDR3. The V and J genes are TRBV7-2 and TRBJ2-3; 9 bases are shared with TRBD2. The CDR3 loop spans 16 amino acids. Per the germline V gene, CDR1 is SGHTA and CDR2 is FQGNSA. V was clipped by 1 base and J by 4 bases; unmatched bases: 6. The CDR3 loop is CASSLGSGRVADTQYF. The CDR3 DNA reads as TGTGCCAGCAGCTTAGGTAGCGGGAGAGTGGCAGATACGCAGTATTTT.

This clone showed up just a few times. The V call is TRBV6-2 or TRBV6-3, the J call TRBJ2-7, with 12 bases that match TRBD2. The V gene end was trimmed by 4 bases and the J gene end by 0 bases; junction bases not matched to a gene: 1. CDR3 length: 15 residues. Germline V gene data show CDR1 as MNHEY and CDR2 as SVGEGT. The CDR3 bases are TGTGCCAGCAGTTTGACTAGCGGGAGCTCCTACGAGCAGTACTTC. Its protein is CASSLTSGSSYEQYF.

The rearrangement uses TRBV5-4 and TRBJ2-5; tentatively, D is TRBD2 (5 bases). Trimming shortened V by 1 base and J by 1 base, and 11 bases separated the two germline ends. The CDR3 consists of 15 residues. Looked up from germline, CDR1 is SGHNT and CDR2 is YYREEE (reference sequence). The CDR3 protein is CASSLTPSLQETQYF. The CDR3 DNA is TGTGCCAGCAGCTTGACTCCTAGCCTCCAAGAGACCCAGTACTTC.

The chain combines TRBV11-3 with TRBJ2-7; 8 nucleotides match TRBD1. Germline values: CDR1 SGHNT, CDR2 YENEEA. With V trimmed by 2 bases and J by 0 bases, 0 bases remained unmatched. The CDR3 loop spans 14 amino acids. CDR3 sequence: CASSLTGGSYEQYF. The CDR3 DNA reads TGTGCCAGCAGCTTAACAGGGGGCTCCTACGAGCAGTACTTC.

The V call is TRBV5-1, the J call TRBJ2-1; 16 nucleotides line up with TRBD2. The CDR3 is made up of 17 amino acids. Trimming at V came to 3 bases and at J to 6 bases, leaving 6 bases not matched to a gene. CDR1 SGHRS and CDR2 YFSETQ come from the germline V gene. The CDR3 coding sequence is TGCGCCAGCAGCTCGGGACTAGCGGGAGGGCCGGGCAATGAGCAGTTCTTC. Its protein product is CASSSGLAGGPGNEQFF.

This chain connects TRBV10-2 to TRBJ2-7; maybe TRBD2 (7 bases). Germline V lookup: CDR1 WSHSY, CDR2 SAAADI. V lost 7 bases, J lost 0 bases, and 19 bases lay in between. The CDR3 is made up of 16 amino acids. CDR3 residues: CASKPRRGGFSYEQYF. The CDR3 DNA follows: TGCGCCAGCAAACCCAGGAGGGGGGGATTCTCCTACGAGCAGTACTTC.

The V and J genes are TRBV5-6 and TRBJ2-1, with 7 bases aligning to TRBD2. The length of the CDR3 is 15 residues. V lost 0 bases to trimming and J lost 9 bases; unmatched junction nucleotides: 9. The V gene's germline CDR1 is SGHDT and CDR2 YYEEEE. The CDR3 DNA sequence: TGTGCCAGCAGCTTGGGCGGACTAGGTTTTGGTGAGCAGTTCTTC. Translation: CASSLGGLGFGEQFF.

This chain connects TRBV28 to TRBJ1-5; TRBD1 aligns across 7 bases. From germline, CDR1 is MDHEN and CDR2 SYDVKM. CDR3 length: 17 amino acids. Germline trimming cut 5 bases from V and 0 bases from J; bases unmatched to any gene: 10. This chain's CDR3 is CASSPRDRFYSNQPQHF. The CDR3 DNA sequence: TGTGCCAGCAGTCCAAGGGACAGATTTTATAGCAATCAGCCCCAGCATTTT.

This clone was found once. The rearrangement joins TRBV9 to TRBJ1-5, with D possibly matching TRBD1 (5 bases). CDR1 is SGDLS and CDR2 is YYNGEE in the germline V gene. The CDR3 extends over 15 amino acids. The ends were cut back, 1 base at V and 5 bases at J, with 13 bases in the middle. Written as DNA, the CDR3 is TGTGCCAGCAGCGTATCTGGGGCAGACTATCAGCCCCAGCATTTT. This encodes CASSVSGADYQPQHF.

The J gene is TRBJ2-2, the V gene TRBV9; weak D call: TRBD1 (6 bases). V shed 2 bases and J shed 0 bases, with 11 bases lying between them. The length of the CDR3 is 16 residues. In germline, CDR1 is SGDLS, CDR2 YYNGEE. The CDR3 DNA reads TGTGCCAGCAGCGTCACCGGGACAACGAACACCGGGGAGCTGTTTTTT. Translated: CASSVTGTTNTGELFF.

The chain employs TRBV3-1 (or the pseudogene TRBV3-2) and TRBJ2-7; perhaps TRBD2 as D (5 bases). Trimming removed 1 base at V and 9 bases at J, with 19 bases between. Germline V gives CDR1 LGHDT, CDR2 YNNKEL (reference sequence). This CDR3 is 15 amino acids long. The CDR3 reads CASSQVSASSLPQYF. The CDR3 DNA sequence: TGTGCCAGCAGCCAAGTTTCGGCTAGCAGTCTCCCGCAGTACTTC.

The rearrangement links TRBV10-3 to TRBJ1-1; D remains ambiguous. The ends were cut back, 1 base at V and 6 bases at J, with 15 bases in the middle. The germline V gene has CDR1 ENHRY and CDR2 SYGVKD. The CDR3 runs 15 residues. CDR3 DNA: TGTGCCATCAGTGAGTTACGGATTACGGAGGCTGAAGCTTTCTTT. Its protein is CAISELRITEAEAFF.

The chain has TRBV5-4 and TRBJ2-5; TRBD2 agrees at 9 bases. The germline CDR1 and CDR2 sequences are SGHNT and YYREEE (reference sequence). The CDR3 consists of 16 residues. The J segment lost 2 bases and the V segment lost 0 bases, leaving 5 bases of the junction unmatched. The CDR3 DNA is TGTGCCAGCAGCTTGGGTAGCGGGAGTCAACAAGAGACCCAGTACTTC. Its protein is CASSLGSGSQQETQYF.

This rearrangement joins TRBV6-6 to TRBJ1-3, with 8 bases fitting TRBD1. Germline assignment: CDR1 MNHNY and CDR2 SVGAGI (reference sequence). The trim removed 6 bases at V and 2 bases at J, leaving 6 bases unmatched. The CDR3 spans 15 residues. CDR3: CASSLDRATGNTIYF. The CDR3 nucleotides are TGTGCCAGCAGCTTGGACAGGGCGACTGGAAACACCATATATTTT.

V is TRBV27 and J is TRBJ2-1, with TRBD2 identical over 8 bases. Germline trimming cut 1 base from V and 5 bases from J; bases unmatched to any gene: 4. CDR3 length: 15 residues. Germline V lookup: CDR1 MNHEY, CDR2 SMNVEV (reference sequence). CDR3 bases: TGTGCCAGCAGTTTATTGAGCGGGAGTGACAATGAGCAGTTCTTC. This encodes CASSLLSGSDNEQFF.

The V and J genes are TRBV10-3 and TRBJ1-5, with TRBD1 identical over 8 bases. Germline V gene data show CDR1 as ENHRY and CDR2 as SYGVKD. The CDR3 contains 14 residues. Unmatched junction bases numbered 0, after V lost 3 bases and J lost 2 bases. CDR3 nucleotides: TGTGCCATCAGTGACAGGGGGCGCAATCAGCCCCAGCATTTT. This gives the protein CAISDRGRNQPQHF.

V gene TRBV27 combines with J gene TRBJ1-6; 7 nucleotides line up with TRBD1. V shed 5 bases, J shed 9 bases, and the junction held 13 bases outside the gene matches. The CDR3 has 16 residues. CDR1 and CDR2 (germline): MNHEY, SMNVEV (reference sequence). The CDR3 region has the DNA TGTGCCAGCAGTCCCACGAGTATCAGGGGGAGTTCACCCCTCCACTTT. Its protein product is CASSPTSIRGSSPLHF.

V and J are TRBV5-1 and TRBJ2-7; 8 positions match TRBD2. This CDR3 spans 14 amino acids. Trimming cost V 0 bases and J 6 bases; bases outside gene matches: 5. From germline, CDR1 is SGHRS and CDR2 YFSETQ. CDR3 sequence: CASSLEGRGGEQYF. The CDR3 DNA reads as TGCGCCAGCAGCTTGGAGGGCCGGGGGGGCGAGCAGTACTTC.

The V gene is TRBV19, the J gene TRBJ2-5; D unclear. The CDR3 spans 13 residues. Trimming stripped 5 bases from V and 2 bases from J, with 9 bases between. Looked up from germline, CDR1 is LNHDA and CDR2 is SQIVND (reference sequence). The CDR3 nucleotides read TGTGCCAGTAGTGACCGACATCAAGAGACCCAGTACTTC. Translated, it gives CASSDRHQETQYF.